The 27 T cell receptor beta chains given below trace back to one sample, sequenced in a study of read filtering for tumor transcriptome and immune sequencing. The library was built from 400 ng RNA with molecular barcoded adaptors for alpha/delta and beta/gamma chains. TCRdb reprocessed the reads with MiXCR, giving one entry per CDR3 protein. This sample has tens of thousands of distinct CDR3 sequences, with about 22% found just once. Sequencing was performed on a population of CD138-negative cells sorted from bone marrow. These receptors all come from a donor aged 40 or older with multiple myeloma.

The genes are TRBV29-1 and TRBJ1-5; D is unresolved. V shed 4 bases and J shed 4 bases, with 8 bases lying between them. CDR3 length equals 12 residues. Germline CDR1 and CDR2: SQVTM and ANQGSEA. The CDR3 reads CSVGGVNQPQHF. DNA of the CDR3: TGCAGCGTTGGGGGTGTTAATCAGCCCCAGCATTTT.

This chain links TRBV4-1 with TRBJ1-3; D not resolved. Per the germline V gene, CDR1 is MGHRA and CDR2 is YSYEKL. CDR3 size: 16 residues. V was cut by 1 base and J by 0 bases, with 10 bases left in between. The CDR3 spells CASSQGPRLSGNTIYF. CDR3 bases: TGCGCCAGCAGCCAAGGACCAAGGCTCTCTGGAAACACCATATATTTT.

This clonotype was recorded at least ten times. The rearrangement links TRBV12-3 or TRBV12-4 to TRBJ2-1; a weak D match, TRBD2 (7 bases). The CDR3 has 16 amino acids. The V gene lost 5 bases and the J gene lost 9 bases, with 23 bases spanning the gap. The CDR3 nucleotides are TGTGCCAGCAGTCCTAGAGGGGGAGGGGGGTCTGGTGAGCAGTTCTTC. The encoded protein is CASSPRGGGGSGEQFF.

This clonotype was recorded at least ten times. The DNA for the CDR3 is TGTGCCATCAATGGAGGATCAGTAATCCCACTAGCGGGGGACAATGAGCAGTTCTTC. Its translation: CAINGGSVIPLAGDNEQFF. V and J are TRBV10-3 and TRBJ2-1, with TRBD2 matching over 11 bases. Per germline, CDR1 ENHRY and CDR2 SYGVKD. Unmatched junction bases numbered 19, after V lost 7 bases and J lost 5 bases. The CDR3 sequence is 19 residues long.

The chain employs TRBV5-1 and TRBJ2-7; TRBD2 agrees at 10 bases. Germline values: CDR1 SGHRS, CDR2 YFSETQ. Germline trimming cut 1 base from V and 5 bases from J; bases unmatched to any gene: 3. The CDR3 covers 14 residues. The CDR3 sequence: CASSLPTSGDEQYF. CDR3 nucleotide sequence: TGCGCCAGCAGCTTGCCTACTAGCGGGGACGAGCAGTACTTC.

This clonotype showed up many times. This chain joins TRBV6-5 and TRBJ2-1; 8 bases are shared with TRBD2. J lost 5 bases, V lost 4 bases, and 10 bases had no gene match. The CDR3 totals 16 residues. In germline, CDR1 is MNHEY, CDR2 SVGAGI. The CDR3, as DNA: TGTGCCAGCAGTTCCAATCTAGCGGGCCAAAACAATGAGCAGTTCTTC. This translates into CASSSNLAGQNNEQFF.

This clonotype occurred many times. The V and J genes are TRBV28 and TRBJ2-3, with 7 bases lining up with TRBD2. Trimming removed 7 bases from V and 4 bases from J; junction bases left unmatched: 11. The CDR3 consists of 15 residues. The germline V gene has CDR1 MDHEN and CDR2 SYDVKM. The CDR3 DNA reads TGTGCCAGCACCGCGGGGGTTGCCCGGTCAGATACGCAGTATTTT. Amino acids: CASTAGVARSDTQYF.

This clonotype was seen repeatedly, ten times or more. This chain connects TRBV20-1 to TRBJ1-4, with D unresolved. The CDR3 runs 13 residues. Germline V lookup: CDR1 DFQATT, CDR2 SNEGSKA (reference sequence). V was shortened by 1 base and J by 3 bases, with 6 bases between the two germline ends. The CDR3 spells CSARGSSNEKLFF. The DNA of the CDR3 is TGCAGTGCTAGAGGCAGCTCTAATGAAAAACTGTTTTTT.

This clonotype has ten or more counts. The CDR3 sequence: CASSFTVGSEAFF. The CDR3 DNA reads as TGTGCCAGCAGCTTCACGGTTGGGAGTGAAGCTTTCTTT. The rearrangement links TRBV11-2 to TRBJ1-1; D not resolved. Deletions cut 3 bases from V and 7 bases from J, with 12 bases between. The length of the CDR3 is 13 residues. Germline V lookup: CDR1 SGHAT, CDR2 FQNNGV.

Ten or more counts support this clonotype. J is TRBJ1-6 and V is TRBV7-8, with 10 bases matching TRBD1. Germline V gene lookup returns CDR1 SGHVS and CDR2 FQNEAQ. V was pared by 7 bases and J by 10 bases, with 7 bases of the junction left unmatched. The CDR3 totals 14 residues. In DNA, the CDR3 is TGTGCCAGCACCGATGGACAGGGGGGATCACCCCTCCACTTT. Encoded protein: CASTDGQGGSPLHF.

Notes on this clonotype: This CDR3 fails to terminate in the conserved phenylalanine or tryptophan, so it likely reflects a read error. The gene calls are TRBV7-2 and TRBJ2-5, with D hard to call. The CDR3 runs to 15 residues. V gave up 2 bases and J gave up 0 bases, with 10 bases separating them. Germline V gene data show CDR1 as SGHTA and CDR2 as FQGNSA. In DNA, the CDR3 is TGTGCCAGCAGCTTAATGGTGGGGTACCAAGAGACCCAGTACCTC. Residues: CASSLMVGYQETQYL.

This clonotype was seen at least ten times. The chain has TRBV20-1 and TRBJ2-3; TRBD2 agrees at 9 bases. Unmatched junction bases numbered 0, after V lost 2 bases and J lost 0 bases. Germline V gene lookup returns CDR1 DFQATT and CDR2 SNEGSKA (reference sequence). CDR3 length equals 14 residues. The CDR3 here is CSARTSGSTDTQYF. CDR3 DNA: TGCAGTGCTAGAACTAGCGGGAGCACAGATACGCAGTATTTT.

By proportion, this clonotype is medium-sized. The V gene is TRBV5-4, the J gene TRBJ2-7; tentative D call: TRBD1 (6 bases). Between the trimmed V and J ends, which lost 4 bases and 0 bases, there was a span of 11 bases. Germline V gene data show CDR1 as SGHNT and CDR2 as YYREEE (reference sequence). This CDR3 spans 14 amino acids. This CDR3 is CASSDTGSSYEQYF. The CDR3 region has the DNA TGTGCCAGCAGCGATACAGGGAGCTCCTACGAGCAGTACTTC.

This clonotype was seen at least ten times. The chain carries TRBV7-2 and TRBJ1-6, with D perhaps matching TRBD1 (6 bases). The V gene's germline CDR1 is SGHTA and CDR2 FQGNSA. Trimming cost V 5 bases and J 10 bases, with 24 bases left between them. The CDR3 totals 17 residues. The CDR3 DNA reads as TGTGCCAGCAGCCCCGTTATGGACAGCCAGCTTAGGTCACCCCTCCACTTT. This codes for CASSPVMDSQLRSPLHF.

Remarks on this clonotype: This may stem from a read error, because a much larger clone lies one nucleotide away. V usage is TRBV7-6 and J usage is TRBJ1-1; no definite D call. This CDR3 spans 15 amino acids. Germline V gene lookup returns CDR1 SGHVS and CDR2 FNYEAQ. Written as DNA, the CDR3 is TGTGCCAGCAGCTTGATCGGTGGCGGTAGGACTGGAGCTTTCTTT. Translation gives CASSLIGGGRTGAFF.

This clonotype was detected a few times. The chain combines TRBV29-1 with TRBJ2-5; 7 nucleotides align to TRBD1. V was pared by 7 bases and J by 5 bases, with 13 bases of the junction left unmatched. The CDR3 has 14 amino acids. Germline V gene sequence: CDR1 SQVTM, CDR2 ANQGSEA. CDR3 loop: CSATRDRGLETQYF. The CDR3 region has the DNA TGCAGCGCTACCCGGGACAGAGGTTTGGAGACCCAGTACTTC.

This rearrangement joins TRBV14 to TRBJ1-2; D is undetermined. Germline values: CDR1 SGHDN, CDR2 FVKESK. The CDR3 is 14 residues long. Trimming removed 1 base from V and 8 bases from J, with 14 bases in between. CDR3 DNA sequence: TGTGCCAGCAGCCAAGGCGGCACTGAAGCAGGCTACACCTTC. Translated: CASSQGGTEAGYTF.

This clonotype came up many times. The V call is TRBV5-1, the J call TRBJ2-3; D may be TRBD2 (5 bases). The CDR3 loop spans 15 amino acids. Germline CDR1 is SGHRS and CDR2 is YFSETQ. V was clipped by 0 bases and J by 5 bases, with 13 bases between them. CDR3 in amino acids: CASSLGLIREDTQYF. DNA of the CDR3: TGCGCCAGCAGCTTGGGGCTGATCCGGGAAGATACGCAGTATTTT.

This clonotype was seen repeatedly, ten times or more. CDR3 sequence reads: CASNQHRGGTDTQYF. CDR3 DNA: TGTGCCAGCAACCAACACAGGGGGGGCACAGATACGCAGTATTTT. The gene calls are TRBV2 and TRBJ2-3, with 8 positions matching TRBD1. Unmatched junction bases numbered 7, after V lost 7 bases and J lost 1 base. The CDR3 spans 15 residues. Germline values: CDR1 SNHLY, CDR2 FYNNEI.

This clonotype was seen a handful of times. This sequence joins TRBV7-9 and TRBJ2-5; 13 positions match TRBD2. The CDR3 spans 19 residues. The germline gives CDR1 SEHNR, CDR2 FQNEAQ (reference sequence). J gave up 4 bases and V 2 bases, and 13 bases lay outside the gene matches. The DNA of the CDR3 is TGTGCCAGCAGCTTATGGACGGCGACTAGCGGGGGGCCGTCAGAGACCCAGTACTTC. Protein: CASSLWTATSGGPSETQYF.

This clonotype has a count of ten or more. The CDR3 bases are TGTGCCAGTAGTCCTACAGGGGTATCCTACAATGAGCAGTTCTTC. Its translation: CASSPTGVSYNEQFF. The chain uses TRBV19 and TRBJ2-1; TRBD1 agrees at 7 bases. Germline CDR1 and CDR2: LNHDA and SQIVND (reference sequence). With 5 bases clipped from V and 1 base from J, the junction kept 5 bases outside the gene matches. This CDR3 has 15 amino acids.

By sample share, this clonotype is medium-sized. The rearrangement links TRBV27 to TRBJ2-1; no reliable D call. CDR1 and CDR2 (germline): MNHEY, SMNVEV (reference sequence). The ends were cut back, 5 bases at V and 0 bases at J, with 11 bases in the middle. The CDR3 has 15 residues. The DNA for the CDR3 is TGTGCCAGCAGTCACAGCGCGAGCTCCTACAATGAGCAGTTCTTC. This codes for CASSHSASSYNEQFF.

Of note for this clonotype: This may be a read error, as it is one base from a much larger clone. The gene calls are TRBV29-1 and TRBJ2-5; tentatively, D is TRBD2 (6 bases). V lost 7 bases to trimming and J lost 4 bases, with 16 bases between them. Germline loops: CDR1 SQVTM, CDR2 ANQGSEA. This CDR3 region has 13 residues. The CDR3 is CSASGTGLETQYF. The CDR3 bases are TGCAGCGCTTCGGGGACTGGCTTAGAGACCCAGTACTTC.

This clonotype appeared many times. This chain uses TRBV5-1 with TRBJ2-7; the D is unclear. Germline CDR1 and CDR2: SGHRS and YFSETQ. Trimming pared 3 bases from V and 0 bases from J, leaving 10 bases between. The CDR3 runs to 14 residues. The CDR3 reads CASSSWTDSYEQYF. DNA for the CDR3: TGCGCCAGCAGCTCCTGGACGGACTCCTACGAGCAGTACTTC.

The J gene is TRBJ2-2, the V gene TRBV29-1, with a tentative D call TRBD1 (5 bases). V lost 5 bases to trimming and J lost 1 base, with 11 bases between them. Germline V gives CDR1 SQVTM, CDR2 ANQGSEA. This CDR3 is 14 amino acids long. CDR3 amino acids: CSVSGAMNTGELFF. In nucleotides, the CDR3 is TGCAGCGTTAGTGGGGCTATGAACACCGGGGAGCTGTTTTTT.

Points on this clonotype: One base away lies a much larger clone, so this may be a sequencing read error. This chain connects TRBV14 to TRBJ2-2; D possibly corresponds to TRBD2 (6 bases). Germline lookup yields CDR1 SGHDN and CDR2 FVKESK. This CDR3 has 15 amino acids. The CDR3 DNA sequence: TGTGCCAGCAGCCAGCGGACTACAAACACCGGGGAGCCGTTTTTT. Amino acid sequence: CASSQRTTNTGEPFF.

The rearrangement joins TRBV3-1 to TRBJ1-6, with 7 bases identical to TRBD1. The CDR3 consists of 16 residues. The trim removed 4 bases at V and 6 bases at J, leaving 9 bases unmatched. Germline V CDR1 and CDR2: LGHDT, YNNKEL (reference sequence). The CDR3 DNA reads TGTGCCAGCAGCCCCACCGGGACAGTTCTTAATTCACCCCTCCACTTT. Translating gives CASSPTGTVLNSPLHF.